What follows is one TCR beta chain and its context. There is no known antigen for this receptor. Base qualities are not at hand, and no much larger clone is one base apart. The data were obtained in a study of blood T cell repertoires in COVID-19 (dated by TCRdb to 2018 to 2020). A note on the overall study: The collaborator samples originated in the United States, Italy and Spain and spanned the acute and convalescent phases of COVID-19. The prospective study material was composed of cDNA or gDNA derived from T cells, B-cell-depleted T cells, or PBMCs. Where available, HLA class I and class II types were taken from metadata supplied by the sample provider and were not determined by assay-based typing. Nearly every sample came with metadata listing a de-identified subject ID, COVID-19 status, age in years and sex. The repertoires were made available in a free public database intended to serve as a resource for research on the immune response to SARS-CoV-2. The dataset comprised deeply sampled blood TCRbeta repertoires from subjects exposed to, actively infected with, or recovered from COVID-19. Samples were obtained from the ongoing ImmuneRACE study (first 160 participants) and from over 1,000 subjects provided by 6 global collaborators. On the study overall, not on this receptor specifically: The amount of clinical and demographic metadata varied by source and participant and was provided uncurated.

The collaborating institutions used their own protocols to collect whole blood in K2EDTA tubes. For TCRbeta analysis, collaborators shipped samples in one of three forms: frozen whole blood, isolated PBMCs, or DNA extracted from either of those sample types. From a lookup of the germline V gene (reference sequence), CDR1 and CDR2 are LGHDT and YNNKEL. The CDR3 holds 14 amino acids from the cysteine to the phenylalanine. Only the CDR3 DNA stays, 42 bases, in frame from base 1. V is reduced by 5 bases and J by 2 bases, leaving a spacing of 12 bases between them. The immunoSEQ Assay, a bias-controlled multiplex PCR, was used to amplify TCRbeta CDR3 regions from genomic DNA. The study's own analysis went as follows. The number of nucleated cells in each sample was estimated by amplification of reference gene primers within the assay. Sequence reads were collapsed and filtered to measure the absolute abundance of every unique TCRbeta CDR3 rearrangement. For each sample, productive Simpson clonality was calculated as the square root of Simpson's diversity index across productive rearrangements. TCRdb re-hosts the immuneACCESS table, in-frame sequences only. Its copies lack some clones; in the studies checked, an unresolved V gene accounts for under half of them, and the cause for the rest is not known. That table furnishes V, J and clone size, whereas the DNA furnished D and trimming. The sample table contains a few hundred thousand clones; only one count was recorded for around 85% of them. The ten largest clones add up to roughly 3.7% of the sample.

The sample taken for sequencing was peripheral blood. The chain joins TRBV3-1 (or the pseudogene TRBV3-2) to TRBJ2-5; the D segment could be TRBD1, given 6 matching bases. This clonotype originated in a woman between 18 and 30 years old with acute or convalescent COVID-19. The DNA sequence is given as TGTGCCAGCAGCTCTCGGACAGTACAAGAGACCCAGTACTTC. Its translation reads: CASSSRTVQETQYF.